One T cell receptor (beta chain) is described in this entry. TCRdb's copy holds only in-frame clones and misses some; the assay was immunoSEQ multiplex PCR. The profile shows about 39,000 clones, about 86% of them singletons. This entry comes from a study of blood T cell repertoires in COVID-19. The wider study: Samples of COVID-19 (acute and convalescent) were obtained from the United States, Italy and Spain.

Specimen: peripheral blood. The clonotype comes from a man aged 35 to 55 with active COVID-19.

This CDR3 reads CASSERGQFGYTF. The CDR3 DNA reads TGTGCCAGCAGTGAAAGAGGGCAATTCGGCTACACCTTC. The rearrangement joins TRBV6-1 to TRBJ1-2; no reliable D call. The V and J ends lost 2 bases and 8 bases respectively, with 12 bases between them. Germline CDR1 MNHNS, CDR2 SASEGT. The CDR3 extends over 13 amino acids.